Listed below are T cell receptor beta chains from one sample, sequenced in a study of T cells after yellow fever vaccination. TCRdb redid the calling of the 5' RACE reads with MiXCR, one entry per CDR3 protein. Of roughly 500,000 distinct CDR3 sequences in the sample, approximately 21% are singletons; the top ten hold about 13%. The sequencing here drew on PBMCs, taken 15 days after the yellow fever booster vaccination. The receptors were gathered from a man aged 25-40 years who received the YFV17D yellow fever vaccine. The CDR3 runs from the conserved cysteine through the conserved F or W. A D gene is named only where the DNA matches it firmly. A clone size is listed for some rows: how often the clone was seen (once, few, many), or a class if it is expanded.

clone size,D gene,J gene,V gene,CDR3 protein,CDR3 DNA
.,.,TRBJ1-4,TRBV5-1,CASSLHRPGNEKLFF,TGCGCCAGCAGCTTGCACCGTCCCGGGAATGAAAAACTGTTTTTT
few,.,TRBJ1-4,TRBV7-8,CASSLASGSTNEKLFF,TGTGCCAGCAGCTTAGCGTCAGGGTCAACTAATGAAAAACTGTTTTTT
few,.,TRBJ2-7,TRBV24-1,CATSDPGIPTGEQYF,TGTGCCACCAGTGACCCCGGGATCCCGACGGGTGAGCAGTACTTC
.,.,TRBJ2-3,TRBV7-9,CASSSTGPSDTQYF,TGTGCCAGCAGCTCCACGGGGCCTTCAGATACGCAGTATTTT
few,TRBD2,TRBJ2-1,TRBV7-9,CASILSSGTNYNEQFF,TGTGCCAGCATCCTCTCTAGCGGTACTAATTACAATGAGCAGTTCTTC
.,TRBD2,TRBJ2-5,TRBV24-1,CATSDQGLAGFQETQYF,TGTGCCACCAGTGATCAGGGACTAGCGGGGTTCCAAGAGACCCAGTACTTC
few,.,TRBJ2-5,TRBV3-1,CASSQEGFRETQYF,TGTGCCAGCAGCCAAGAAGGCTTCAGGGAGACCCAGTACTTC
few,TRBD2,TRBJ2-2,TRBV7-2,CASSLAPVAGNTGELFF,TGTGCCAGCAGCTTAGCGCCAGTAGCGGGGAACACCGGGGAGCTGTTTTTT
few,.,TRBJ2-2,TRBV5-1,CASSELPGGELFF,TGCGCCAGCTCCGAACTACCCGGCGGGGAGCTGTTTTTT
.,TRBD2,TRBJ2-2,TRBV7-6,CASSPTLAVNTGELFF,TGTGCCAGCAGCCCCACACTAGCGGTGAACACCGGGGAGCTGTTTTTT
few,TRBD1,TRBJ2-3,TRBV5-1,CASQPGGGSTDTQYF,TGCGCCAGCCAACCAGGGGGCGGGAGCACAGATACGCAGTATTTT
.,TRBD1,TRBJ1-2,TRBV5-1,CASSLTGGGYGYTF,TGCGCCAGCAGCTTGACAGGGGGCGGCTATGGCTACACCTTC
few,.,TRBJ2-5,TRBV7-9,CASSRTPVGETQYF,TGTGCCAGCAGCCGGACACCCGTAGGGGAGACCCAGTACTTC
few,.,TRBJ1-2,TRBV7-9,CASSSDRYGGYTF,TGTGCCAGCAGCTCCGACAGATATGGTGGCTACACCTTC